This entry is about one T cell receptor beta chain. Different DNA sequences within this sample yield the same CDR3. CDR3 length: 14 residues. The V end was cut by 1 base, the J end by 2 bases, with 9 bases between. The V gene's germline CDR1 is GTSNPN and CDR2 SVGIG (reference sequence). The entry originates in a study of cytomegalovirus exposure and HLA in healthy donors. A multiplex PCR was run with 60 Vbeta primers and 13 Jbeta primers. TCRdb's table, derived via immunoSEQ multiplex PCR, lists solely in-frame clones and lacks some. The table records over 150,000 clones, about 80% of them present only once.

The chain uses TRBV30 and TRBJ2-1; D is possibly TRBD2 (6 bases). Sample: PBMCs. The sequence derives from a woman aged 25 to 39 in good health and CMV-seronegative. The CDR3 bases are TGTGCCTGGAGTGCCGGGGGAGCCTACAATGAGCAGTTCTTC. Amino acid sequence: CAWSAGGAYNEQFF.